The rows below give T cell receptor beta chains drawn from one sample of a study of T cells in Graves' hyperthyroidism and ophthalmopathy. TCRdb re-analysed the multiplex PCR reads in MiXCR, keeping a single row per CDR3 protein. The data show fewer than 350,000 distinct CDR3 sequences, with over 15% seen just once and 15% held by the top ten. Sequenced sample: blood. The origin of the receptors is a woman between 35 and 50 years old with Graves' ophthalmopathy. Each CDR3 is given with its conserved first and last residue. A D gene is named only where the DNA matches it firmly. Expanded clones are given a class, and other clones once, few, many or no size at all.

len | j_gene | abundance | d_gene | v_gene | CDR3aa | CDR3nt
13 | TRBJ2-7 | many | NA | TRBV14 | CASSPRQGGEQYF | TGTGCCAGCAGCCCGAGACAGGGAGGCGAGCAGTACTTC
16 | TRBJ1-5 | many | TRBD1 | TRBV24-1 | CANLPTGKNSNQPQHF | TGTGCCAACCTTCCGACAGGGAAGAATAGCAATCAGCCCCAGCATTTT
14 | TRBJ2-7 | NA | NA | TRBV27 | CASSLKLGQYEQYF | TGTGCCAGCAGTTTAAAATTGGGGCAATACGAGCAGTACTTC
19 | TRBJ2-2 | many | TRBD2 | TRBV7-2 | CASSLGLTSGTFGTGELFF | TGTGCCAGCAGCTTAGGGCTGACTAGCGGGACTTTTGGCACCGGGGAGCTGTTTTTT
15 | TRBJ1-1 | many | NA | TRBV5-1 | CASSLVPRMNTEAFF | TGCGCCAGCAGCTTGGTTCCTCGGATGAACACTGAAGCTTTCTTT
17 | TRBJ2-7 | many | TRBD2 | TRBV11-2 | CASNGLAGTVGAYEQYF | TGTGCCAGCAACGGACTAGCGGGTACCGTTGGAGCCTACGAGCAGTACTTC
13 | TRBJ2-7 | many | NA | TRBV12-5 | CASGAGPAYEQYF | TGTGCTAGTGGTGCGGGACCAGCCTACGAGCAGTACTTC
13 | TRBJ1-1 | many | NA | TRBV11-3 | CASSIGASTEAFF | TGTGCCAGCAGCATCGGGGCCTCCACGGAAGCTTTCTTT
12 | TRBJ2-7 | many | NA | TRBV3-1 | CASSQDALEQYF | TGTGCCAGCAGCCAAGATGCACTCGAGCAGTACTTC
15 | TRBJ2-5 | many | NA | TRBV2 | CASSEPGGPQETQYF | TGTGCCAGCAGTGAACCCGGGGGGCCCCAAGAGACCCAGTACTTC
13 | TRBJ2-5 | NA | NA | TRBV7-2 | CASTGTNRETQYF | TGTGCCAGCACCGGGACAAACCGAGAGACCCAGTACTTC
16 | TRBJ2-2 | many | TRBD2 | TRBV11-2 | CASSPRTSGSTGELFF | TGTGCCAGCAGCCCCCGGACTAGCGGGAGCACCGGGGAGCTGTTTTTT
10 | TRBJ1-3 | many | NA | TRBV7-9 | CASSLADFYF | TGTGCCAGCAGCTTAGCGGACTTCTATTTT
17 | TRBJ2-5 | many | TRBD1 | TRBV29-1 | CSVEDGKGAGGPETQYF | TGCAGCGTTGAAGATGGGAAGGGGGCAGGGGGACCGGAGACCCAGTACTTC
13 | TRBJ1-1 | many | NA | TRBV12-3/TRBV12-4 | CASSLGWSTEAFF | TGTGCCAGCAGTTTAGGGTGGTCCACTGAAGCTTTCTTT
14 | TRBJ1-6 | many | NA | TRBV6-1 | CASGRVRVGSPLHF | TGTGCCAGCGGTCGGGTCCGGGTGGGTTCACCCCTCCACTTT
13 | TRBJ2-7 | many | TRBD2 | TRBV20-1 | CSGSGTNPYEQYF | TGCAGTGGTAGTGGGACTAACCCCTACGAGCAGTACTTC
13 | TRBJ1-6 | many | NA | TRBV20-1 | CSAPRGRKSPLHF | TGCAGTGCACCGAGGGGACGGAAATCACCCCTCCACTTT